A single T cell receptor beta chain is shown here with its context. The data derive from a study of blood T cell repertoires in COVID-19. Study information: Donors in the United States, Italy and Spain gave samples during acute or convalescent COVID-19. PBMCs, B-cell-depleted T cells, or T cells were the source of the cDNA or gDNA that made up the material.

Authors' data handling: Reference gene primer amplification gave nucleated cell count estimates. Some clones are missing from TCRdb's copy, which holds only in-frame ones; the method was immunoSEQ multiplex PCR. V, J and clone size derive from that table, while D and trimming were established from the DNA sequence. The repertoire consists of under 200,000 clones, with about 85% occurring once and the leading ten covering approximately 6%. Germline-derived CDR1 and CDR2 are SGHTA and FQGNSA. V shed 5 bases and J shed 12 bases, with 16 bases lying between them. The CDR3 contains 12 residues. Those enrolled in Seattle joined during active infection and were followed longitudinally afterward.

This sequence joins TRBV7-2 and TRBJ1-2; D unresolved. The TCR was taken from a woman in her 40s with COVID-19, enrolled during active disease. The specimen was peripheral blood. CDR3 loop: CASSPDKIVNTF. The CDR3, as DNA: TGTGCCAGCAGCCCCGATAAGATAGTTAACACCTTC.